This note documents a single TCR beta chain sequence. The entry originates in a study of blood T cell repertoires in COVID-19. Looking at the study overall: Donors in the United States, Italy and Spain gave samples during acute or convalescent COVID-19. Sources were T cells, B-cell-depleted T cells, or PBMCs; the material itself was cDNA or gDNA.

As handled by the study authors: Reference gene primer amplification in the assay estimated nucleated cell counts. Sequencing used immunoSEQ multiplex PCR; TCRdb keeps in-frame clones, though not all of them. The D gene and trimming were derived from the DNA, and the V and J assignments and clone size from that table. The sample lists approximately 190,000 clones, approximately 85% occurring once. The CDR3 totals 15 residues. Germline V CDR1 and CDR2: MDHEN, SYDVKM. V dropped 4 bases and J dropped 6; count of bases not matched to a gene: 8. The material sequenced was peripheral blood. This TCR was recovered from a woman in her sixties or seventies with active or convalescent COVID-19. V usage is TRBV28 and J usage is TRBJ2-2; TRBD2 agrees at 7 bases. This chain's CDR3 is CASSWTGGSAGELFF. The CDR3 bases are TGTGCCAGCAGTTGGACGGGAGGATCGGCCGGGGAGCTGTTTTTT.